This T cell receptor beta chain was found in a study of blood T cell repertoires in COVID-19. Background on the study: COVID-19 samples, acute and convalescent, were from the United States, Italy and Spain.

Enrolment of Seattle patients took place during active infection, and they were followed longitudinally. The CDR3 loop spans 16 amino acids. V dropped 7 bases and J dropped 4; count of bases not matched to a gene: 8. The V gene's germline CDR1 is LGHDT and CDR2 YNNKEL (reference sequence). Profiling relied on immunoSEQ multiplex PCR, and the TCRdb table lists in-frame clones only, not all of them. The table has approximately 170,000 clones, around 83% seen once. This clonotype was sampled from an older woman with COVID-19, enrolled during active disease. Sequenced material: peripheral blood. V is TRBV3-1 (or the pseudogene TRBV3-2) and J is TRBJ2-2; 11 bases align to TRBD2. CDR3 DNA sequence: TGTGCCAGCAATCCCTCAGGGACTAGCGGCACCGGGGAGCTGTTTTTT. This codes for CASNPSGTSGTGELFF.